This TCR beta chain comes out of a study of tumor-infiltrating lymphocytes in primary liver carcinoma. Both RNA and DNA were isolated together from about 20-30 mg of bulk tissue that had not been sorted. The researchers produced TCR beta cDNA from roughly 500 ng total RNA with a constant-region primer. It was through three nested multiplex PCR rounds of slightly modified ARM-PCR that TCR beta libraries arose. TCRdb analysed the multiplex PCR reads with MiXCR anew, one entry per CDR3 protein. Here the sample spans roughly 100,000 distinct CDR3 sequences, around 83% being singletons. The receptor's source is a man aged 35-49 years with primary liver carcinoma and hepatitis B virus infection. Sequenced sample: liver tumor tissue from sampling region 3. Subset described: tumor region T3, left-lateral pole.

The CDR3 region has the DNA TGCAGCGTTGAGTTCGGGACAGGGGAAAACGAGCAGTACTTC. This gives the protein CSVEFGTGENEQYF. The rearrangement links TRBV29-1 to TRBJ2-7; the match to TRBD1 covers 10 bases. The junction had 7 bases not matched to a gene; V was cut back by 3 bases and J by 5 bases. The CDR3 length is 14 residues. CDR1 and CDR2 from the germline V gene are SQVTM and ANQGSEA.